Listed below are T cell receptor beta chains from one sample, sequenced in a study of type 1 regulatory T cells. Their specific antigens are unknown. Using its own MiXCR run on the reads, TCRdb lists one record per CDR3 protein. The table lists tens of thousands of distinct CDR3 sequences, roughly 20% of them singletons. Sequences were obtained from cultured type 1 regulatory T (Tr1) cells, either the whole culture or a sorted fraction (not recorded which). These receptors were taken from a human donor in good health. Each CDR3 is given with its conserved first and last residue. D genes are given only for firm matches. Some rows mark clone size as missing; the rest say once, few, many or name a class of expanded clone.

j_gene,abundance,v_gene,d_gene,CDR3nt,CDR3aa
TRBJ2-3,NA,TRBV7-8,NA,TGTGCCAGCAGCTTACTTACGACGCAGTATTTT,CASSLLTTQYF
TRBJ1-1,NA,TRBV2,NA,TGTGCCAGCACTTTACGGCAGGCGAACACTGAAGCTTTCTTT,CASTLRQANTEAFF
TRBJ1-5,NA,TRBV12-3/TRBV12-4,TRBD1,TGTGCCAGCAGTTTAACTACAGGGGATCAGCCCCAGCATTTT,CASSLTTGDQPQHF
TRBJ2-1,few,TRBV24-1,NA,TGTGCCGCCAGTGATGTCAGTCGCGGCTACAATGAGCAGTTCTTC,CAASDVSRGYNEQFF
TRBJ2-7,NA,TRBV18,NA,TGTGCCAGCTCACCTTACAGCTCTAGCCCCGGGGAGCAGTACTTC,CASSPYSSSPGEQYF
TRBJ2-2,few,TRBV7-2,NA,TGTGCCAGCAGCTTAGACTCAGGCAGATCCGGGGAGCTGTTTTTT,CASSLDSGRSGELFF
TRBJ2-5,NA,TRBV10-3,TRBD1,TGTGCCTCACGAGAACCAGGGGGCATGGAGACCCAGTACTTC,CASREPGGMETQYF
TRBJ2-2,few,TRBV7-8,TRBD1,TGTGCCAGCAGATATGGGACAGCCAGTTCGATCGGGGAGCTGTTTTTT,CASRYGTASSIGELFF
TRBJ2-3,once,TRBV6-1,NA,TGTGCCAGCAGCTACCCGGTAACCACAGATATGCAGTATTTT,CASSYPVTTDMQYF
TRBJ2-2,NA,TRBV5-1,NA,TGCGCCAGCAGCGGGACGGCGAACACCGGGGAGCTGTTTTTT,CASSGTANTGELFF
TRBJ1-1,few,TRBV7-9,NA,TGTGCCAGCAGCCAGAGGAAAGAAGCTTTCTTT,CASSQRKEAFF
TRBJ2-7,few,TRBV14,NA,TGTGCCAGCAGCTTCGGAACCGTGAACTACGAGCAGTACTTC,CASSFGTVNYEQYF
TRBJ2-7,NA,TRBV28,NA,TGTGCCAGCGTTAGTAGGGTTGGCGAGCAGTACTTC,CASVSRVGEQYF
TRBJ2-1,NA,TRBV29-1,NA,TGCAGCGTTGAAGACCCGAGGACACGCAATGAGCAGTTCTTC,CSVEDPRTRNEQFF
TRBJ1-1,many,TRBV7-2,NA,TGTGCCAGCAGCTTGCGTACAGGTGAAGCTTTCTTT,CASSLRTGEAFF
TRBJ2-1,NA,TRBV20-1,TRBD1,TGCAGTGCTCGACAGGGAGTCAATGAGCAGTTCTTC,CSARQGVNEQFF
TRBJ2-5,NA,TRBV20-1,TRBD2,TGCAGTGCTCTAAGGACTAGCGGGATAGAGACCCAGTACTTC,CSALRTSGIETQYF
TRBJ2-1,NA,TRBV19,TRBD2,TGTGCCAGTAGACGAAAGGCGTTTGGACTAGCCTACAATGAGCAGTTCTTC,CASRRKAFGLAYNEQFF
TRBJ2-1,NA,TRBV10-3,NA,TGTGCCATCAGTGAAAGTAGCTATGAGCAGTTCTTC,CAISESSYEQFF
TRBJ1-1,NA,TRBV2,TRBD1,TGTGCCAGCAGGGACAGGGGCGCCGGGCTCACTGAAGCTTTCTTT,CASRDRGAGLTEAFF
TRBJ2-3,few,TRBV29-1,NA,TGCAGCGTTGCGCAGACGCTAAGCACAGATACGCGGTATTTT,CSVAQTLSTDTRYF
TRBJ2-7,few,TRBV7-9,NA,TGTGCCAGCAGCCCTGATATCGGGCCCGAGTACTTC,CASSPDIGPEYF
TRBJ1-2,few,TRBV24-1,NA,TGTGCCACCAGTGATGCAGCTAACTATGGCTACACCTTC,CATSDAANYGYTF
TRBJ2-3,NA,TRBV20-1,TRBD1,TGCAGTGGCGCGACAGGGGCCCCAGATACGCAGTATTTT,CSGATGAPDTQYF
TRBJ2-1,NA,TRBV2,TRBD1,TGTGCCAGCGTTCGGGACAGGGGGTACAATGAGCAGTTCTTC,CASVRDRGYNEQFF
TRBJ2-7,NA,TRBV6-1,TRBD1,TGTGCCAGCAGTGAAGACGGACAGGCCGTTCTCTACGAGCAGTACTTC,CASSEDGQAVLYEQYF
TRBJ1-5,NA,TRBV5-6,TRBD1,TGTGCCAGCAGCCTAGGACAGGGCTTTAGGCCCCAGCATTTT,CASSLGQGFRPQHF
TRBJ2-2,NA,TRBV20-1,NA,TGCAGTGCTAGAGATCGTGCCAGGAACACCGGGGAGCTGTTTTTT,CSARDRARNTGELFF
TRBJ2-3,few,TRBV5-1,NA,TGCGCCAGCAGCTTAGTCACGCTAGCGAATACGCAGTATTTT,CASSLVTLANTQYF
TRBJ1-2,few,TRBV6-1,TRBD1,TGTGCCAGCAGAGAGTCGGGGACAGCGTATGGCTACACCTTC,CASRESGTAYGYTF
TRBJ2-2,NA,TRBV19,TRBD2,TGTGCCAGTAGTCCCCCGGCGGGAGCTATCACAAACACCGGGGAGCTGTTTTTT,CASSPPAGAITNTGELFF
TRBJ2-7,NA,TRBV5-1,TRBD2,TGCGCCAGCAGCCCAATACTAGCGGGAGGGATCTACGAGCAGTACTTC,CASSPILAGGIYEQYF
TRBJ2-4,NA,TRBV20-1,NA,TGCAGTGCCGACACGAAAAACATTCAGTACTTC,CSADTKNIQYF
TRBJ2-7,NA,TRBV5-1,NA,TGCGCCAGCAGTCTAACGACATTCTCCTACGAGCAGTACTTC,CASSLTTFSYEQYF
TRBJ1-2,NA,TRBV5-1,NA,TGCGCCAGCAGCCCGGGGTCCGGACAGATTCTCAACTATGGCTACACCTTC,CASSPGSGQILNYGYTF
TRBJ2-3,many,TRBV5-6,NA,TGTGCCAGCAGCTTGGGAGTGGCAGATACGCAGTATTTT,CASSLGVADTQYF
TRBJ2-5,few,TRBV4-1,TRBD2,TGCGCCAGCAGCCAACTAATTAGCGGGAGAGGGACCCAGTACTTC,CASSQLISGRGTQYF
TRBJ1-1,few,TRBV11-3,NA,TGTGCCAGCAGCTTTTCGAACACTGAAGCTTTCTTT,CASSFSNTEAFF
TRBJ2-2,few,TRBV30,NA,TGTGCCTGGAGTGTAGAGGTGACGGGCACCGGGGAGCTGTTTTTT,CAWSVEVTGTGELFF
TRBJ2-2,few,TRBV5-1,TRBD1,TGCGCCAGCAGCTCGACAGGGGGTCGAAACACCGGGGAGCTGTTTTTT,CASSSTGGRNTGELFF
TRBJ2-7,few,TRBV12-3/TRBV12-4,NA,TGTGCCAGCAGTCCCGGGACGGTAGCTTCCTACGAGCAGTACTTC,CASSPGTVASYEQYF
TRBJ2-3,few,TRBV28,NA,TGTGCCAGCAGTCCTGACGGGTGGGCCCCAGATACGCAGTATTTT,CASSPDGWAPDTQYF
TRBJ2-7,NA,TRBV12-3/TRBV12-4,TRBD2,TGTGCCAGCAGTTTACGGGGGGACTCCTACGAGCAGTACTTC,CASSLRGDSYEQYF
TRBJ2-1,few,TRBV10-3,NA,TGTGCCATCAGTGAGCCCGGAAGGGATGAGCAGTTCTTC,CAISEPGRDEQFF
TRBJ2-1,NA,TRBV27,TRBD2,TGTGCCAGCGCCCCACCCCTCGGACTAGCGGGAGCCAATGAGCAGTTCTTC,CASAPPLGLAGANEQFF
TRBJ1-2,NA,TRBV5-1,TRBD1,TGCGCCAGCAGCTTGCCACAGGGGGCGGGAGGCTACACCTTC,CASSLPQGAGGYTF
TRBJ1-5,NA,TRBV5-1,NA,TGCGCCAGCAGCTCCGGTGGGGGACGTAATCAGCCCCAGCATTTT,CASSSGGGRNQPQHF
TRBJ2-2,large,TRBV25-1,NA,TGTGCCAGCAGTCTAGAACTAGCTGGCACCGGGGAGCTGTTTTTT,CASSLELAGTGELFF
TRBJ1-5,NA,TRBV19,TRBD1,TGTGCCAGTAGTCGGGACAGGGTGACGGATCAGCCCCAGCATTTT,CASSRDRVTDQPQHF
TRBJ2-2,few,TRBV7-6,NA,TGTGCCAGCAGCTTAGTTCCAGCGGAGAACACCGGGGAGCTGTTTTTT,CASSLVPAENTGELFF
TRBJ2-2,large,TRBV7-8,NA,TGTGCCAGCAGCTTAGGGCCCTTGGGGGGCACCGGGGAGCTGTTTTTT,CASSLGPLGGTGELFF
TRBJ2-1,few,TRBV9,NA,TGTGCCAGCGGGATAGCCAATGAGCAGTTCTTC,CASGIANEQFF
TRBJ2-7,few,TRBV7-3,NA,TGTGCCAGCAGCTTAGACGGGGGCTCCTACGAGCAGTACTTC,CASSLDGGSYEQYF
TRBJ1-4,few,TRBV29-1,NA,TGCAGCGTTGGCAGAGCTGAAAAACTGTTTTTT,CSVGRAEKLFF
TRBJ1-1,once,TRBV6-5,TRBD1,TGTGCCAGCTCGAAACAGGGGGTCTTTCGGAACACTGAAGCTTTCTTT,CASSKQGVFRNTEAFF
TRBJ1-1,NA,TRBV6-1,NA,TGTGCCAGCAGTGAAAAAAGGGCTGAAGCTTTCTTT,CASSEKRAEAFF
TRBJ2-3,NA,TRBV20-1,NA,TGCAGTGCTATAAACAGTTACTCAAGCACAGATACGCAGTATTTT,CSAINSYSSTDTQYF